Reported below is one TCR beta chain. A second PCR of 7 to 11 cycles used a sample-barcoded 5' primer and a J-beta primer mix. TCRdb re-derived calls from the 5' RACE reads in MiXCR, one entry per CDR3 protein. The sample yields 650,000 to 800,000 distinct CDR3 sequences, approximately 48% seen once. This CDR3 contains 12 residues. Germline CDR1 reads SEHNR; CDR2 reads FQNEAQ (reference sequence). The V gene lost 9 bases and the J gene lost 8 bases, with 16 bases spanning the gap. This record comes from a study of blood T cells in healthy people across ages. V and J are TRBV7-9 and TRBJ1-2; possible D gene TRBD1, 6 bases. The specimen sequenced was blood. The clonotype was recovered from a man aged 55 to 70 in good health. CDR3 sequence (DNA): TGTGCCAGTACGGCGTCAGGGGCGGGCTACACCTTC. Protein: CASTASGAGYTF. The full variable domain, with the rest looked up from reference TRBV7-9 and TRBJ1-2, is DTGVSQNPRHKITKRGQNVTFRCDPISEHNRLYWYRQTLGQGPEFLTYFQNEAQLEKSRLLSDRFSAERPKGSFSTLEIQRTEQGDSAMYLCASTASGAGYTFGSGTRLTVV.